This T cell receptor (beta chain) emerged from a study of beta chain features in type 1 diabetes. Broader study findings: TCRB CDR3 length was moderately but significantly reduced in all four CD4+ subsets of Type 1 diabetes patients.

The V gene's germline CDR1 is SGHNT and CDR2 YENEEA. Trimming took off 5 bases at V and 0 bases at J, with 13 bases between the two ends. The CDR3 contains 15 residues. As every portion of the isolated RNA was reverse transcribed, the sequencing read expressed TCRB transcripts. Generated by immunoSEQ multiplex PCR, the TCRdb table keeps only in-frame clones and is missing some. The table has approximately 360,000 clones, roughly 12% seen once. As regards this clone: Its antigen remains unidentified.

This sequence was found in a woman under 30 with type 1 diabetes. What was sequenced was naive CD4+ T cells from blood. The chain uses TRBV11-3 and TRBJ1-1; perhaps TRBD1 as D (6 bases). The CDR3 sequence is CASSPRDKVNTEAFF. The CDR3 nucleotides read TGTGCCAGCAGCCCCCGGGACAAAGTGAACACTGAAGCTTTCTTT. Based on the CDR3 plus reference TRBV11-3 and TRBJ1-1, the full variable domain is EAGVVQSPRYKIIEKKQPVAFWCNPISGHNTLYWYLQNLGQGPELLIRYENEEAVDDSQLPKDRFSAERLKGVDSTLKIQPAELGDSAVYLCASSPRDKVNTEAFFGQGTRLTVV.